The sequence of this TCR beta chain was determined in a study of blood T cell repertoires in COVID-19. Original methodology: Amplification of reference gene primers was used by the study to estimate nucleated cell counts. The protocol was immunoSEQ multiplex PCR, while the TCRdb copy is restricted to in-frame clones and leaves out a portion. From that table come the V and J calls and clone size; the DNA was used to work out D and trimming. This sample has 350,000 or so clones, with roughly 89% found just once. Seattle patients were enrolled during active infection and followed longitudinally. The CDR3 is 11 amino acids. Between the trimmed V and J ends, which lost 1 base and 15 bases, there was a span of 10 bases. The V gene's germline CDR1 is SEHNR and CDR2 FQNEAQ (reference sequence).

Sequencing input: peripheral blood. The TCR originated in a woman aged 60-75 years with COVID-19, enrolled during active disease. The rearrangement uses TRBV7-9 and TRBJ2-1, with a weak D call TRBD2 (5 bases). CDR3 DNA: TGTGCCAGCAGCTTAGATACGGACTGGTTCTTC. It is translated as CASSLDTDWFF.